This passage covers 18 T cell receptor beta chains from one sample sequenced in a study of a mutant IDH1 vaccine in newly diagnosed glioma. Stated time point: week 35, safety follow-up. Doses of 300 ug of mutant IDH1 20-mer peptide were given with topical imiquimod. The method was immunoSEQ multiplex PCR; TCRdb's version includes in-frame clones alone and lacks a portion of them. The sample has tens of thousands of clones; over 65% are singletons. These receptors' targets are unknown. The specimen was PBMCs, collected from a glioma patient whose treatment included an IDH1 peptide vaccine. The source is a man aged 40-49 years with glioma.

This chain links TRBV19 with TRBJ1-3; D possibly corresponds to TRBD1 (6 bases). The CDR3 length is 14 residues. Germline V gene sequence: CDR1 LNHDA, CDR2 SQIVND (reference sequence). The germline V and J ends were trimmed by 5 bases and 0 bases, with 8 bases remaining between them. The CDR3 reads CASSQGSSGNTIYF. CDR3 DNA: TGTGCCAGTAGTCAGGGGAGCTCTGGAAACACCATATATTTT.

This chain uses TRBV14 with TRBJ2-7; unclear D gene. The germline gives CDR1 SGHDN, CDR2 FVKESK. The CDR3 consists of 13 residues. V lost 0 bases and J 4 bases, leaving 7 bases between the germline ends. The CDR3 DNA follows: TGTGCCAGCAGCCAAGATGGTACTTACGAGCAGTACGTC. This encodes CASSQDGTYEQYV.

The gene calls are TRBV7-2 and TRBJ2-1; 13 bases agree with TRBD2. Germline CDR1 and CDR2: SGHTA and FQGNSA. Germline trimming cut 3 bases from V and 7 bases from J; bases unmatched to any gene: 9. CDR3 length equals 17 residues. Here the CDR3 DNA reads TGTGCCAGCAGCTTTACCGGACTAGCGGGAGTTTATAATGAGCAGTTCTTC. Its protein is CASSFTGLAGVYNEQFF.

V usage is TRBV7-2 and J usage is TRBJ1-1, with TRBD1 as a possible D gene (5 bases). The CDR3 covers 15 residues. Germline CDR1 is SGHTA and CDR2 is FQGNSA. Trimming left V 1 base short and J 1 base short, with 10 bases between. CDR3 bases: TGTGCCAGCAGCTTAGTGGGGACTACGAACACTGAAGCTTTCTTT. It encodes CASSLVGTTNTEAFF.

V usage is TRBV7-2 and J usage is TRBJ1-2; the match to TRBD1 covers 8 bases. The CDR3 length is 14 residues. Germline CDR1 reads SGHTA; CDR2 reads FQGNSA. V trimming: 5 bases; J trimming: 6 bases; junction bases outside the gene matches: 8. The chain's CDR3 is CASSTGQGYDGYTF. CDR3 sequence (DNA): TGTGCCAGCAGCACCGGACAGGGTTATGATGGCTACACCTTC.

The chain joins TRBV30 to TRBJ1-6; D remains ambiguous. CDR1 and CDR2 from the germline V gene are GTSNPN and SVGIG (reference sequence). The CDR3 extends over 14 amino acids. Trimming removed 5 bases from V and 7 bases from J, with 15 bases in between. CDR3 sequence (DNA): TGTGCCTGGGTCACGGGAGGTGGCAATTCACCCCTCCACTTT. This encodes CAWVTGGGNSPLHF.

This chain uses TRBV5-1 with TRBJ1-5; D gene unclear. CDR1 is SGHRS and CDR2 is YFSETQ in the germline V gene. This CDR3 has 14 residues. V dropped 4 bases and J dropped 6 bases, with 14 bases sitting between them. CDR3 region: CASSPRIDGQPQHF. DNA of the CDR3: TGCGCCAGCAGCCCTCGGATTGATGGTCAGCCCCAGCATTTT.

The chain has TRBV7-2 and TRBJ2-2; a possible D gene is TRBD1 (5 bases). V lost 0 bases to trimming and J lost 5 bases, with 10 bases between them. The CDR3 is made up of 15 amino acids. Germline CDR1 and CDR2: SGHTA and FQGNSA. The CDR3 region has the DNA TGTGCCAGCAGCTTAGCGGTTAGGGGAACCGGGGAGCTGTTTTTT. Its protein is CASSLAVRGTGELFF.

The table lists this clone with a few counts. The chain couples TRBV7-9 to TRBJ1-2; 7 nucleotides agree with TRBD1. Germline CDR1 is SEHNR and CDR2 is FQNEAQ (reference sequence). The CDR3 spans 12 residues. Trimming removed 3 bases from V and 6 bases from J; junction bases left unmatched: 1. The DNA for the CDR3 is TGTGCCAGCAGCTTGGGACAGAATGGCTACACCTTC. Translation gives CASSLGQNGYTF.

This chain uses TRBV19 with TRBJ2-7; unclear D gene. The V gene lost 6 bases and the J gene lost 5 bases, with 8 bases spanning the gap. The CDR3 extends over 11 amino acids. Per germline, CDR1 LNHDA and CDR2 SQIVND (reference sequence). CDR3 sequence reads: CASRHEDEQYV. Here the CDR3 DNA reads TGTGCCAGTAGGCACGAGGACGAGCAGTACGTC.

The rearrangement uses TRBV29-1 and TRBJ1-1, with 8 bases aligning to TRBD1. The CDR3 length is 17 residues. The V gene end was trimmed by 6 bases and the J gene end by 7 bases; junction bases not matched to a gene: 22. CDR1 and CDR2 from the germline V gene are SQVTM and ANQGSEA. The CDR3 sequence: CSVLPGYGTGAPREAFF. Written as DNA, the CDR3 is TGCAGCGTCCTACCGGGTTATGGGACAGGCGCACCCCGTGAAGCTTTCTTT. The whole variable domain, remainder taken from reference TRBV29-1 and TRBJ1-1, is SAVISQKPSRDICQRGTSLTIQCQVDSQVTMMFWYRQQPGQSLTLIATANQGSEATYESGFVIDKFPISRPNLTFSTLTVSNMSPEDSSIYLCSVLPGYGTGAPREAFFGQGTRLTVV.

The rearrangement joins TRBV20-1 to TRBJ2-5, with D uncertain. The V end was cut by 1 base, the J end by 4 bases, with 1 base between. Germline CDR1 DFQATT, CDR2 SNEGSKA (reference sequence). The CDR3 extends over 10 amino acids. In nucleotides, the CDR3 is TGCAGTGCTAGAGGAGAGACCCAGTACTTC. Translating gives CSARGETQYF.

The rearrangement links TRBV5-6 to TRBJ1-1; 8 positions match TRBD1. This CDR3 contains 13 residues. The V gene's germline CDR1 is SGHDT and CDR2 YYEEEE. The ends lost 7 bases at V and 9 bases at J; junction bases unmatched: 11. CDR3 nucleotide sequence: TGTGCCAGCGAATCGGGGACAGGCGTTAAAGCTTTCTTT. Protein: CASESGTGVKAFF. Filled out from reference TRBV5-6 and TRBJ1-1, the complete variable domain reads DAGVTQSPTHLIKTRGQQVTLRCSPKSGHDTVSWYQQALGQGPQFIFQYYEEEERQRGNFPDRFSGHQFPNYSSELNVNALLLGDSALYLCASESGTGVKAFFGQGTRLTVV.

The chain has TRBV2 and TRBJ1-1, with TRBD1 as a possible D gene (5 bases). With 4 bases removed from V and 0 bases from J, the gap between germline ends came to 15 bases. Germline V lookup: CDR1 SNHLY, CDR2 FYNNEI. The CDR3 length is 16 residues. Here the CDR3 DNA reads TGTGCCAGCAGTGTAGGGACGGATTACATGAACACTGAAGCTTTCTTT. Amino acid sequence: CASSVGTDYMNTEAFF.

DNA for the CDR3: TGCGCCAGCAGCTTTGGGCAGGGGAATCGGGAGACCCAGTACTTC. Its protein product is CASSFGQGNRETQYF. The chain links TRBV5-1 to TRBJ2-5; D possibly corresponds to TRBD1 (6 bases). The CDR3 contains 15 residues. Trimming took off 2 bases at V and 5 bases at J, with 16 bases between the two ends. Germline V gives CDR1 SGHRS, CDR2 YFSETQ.

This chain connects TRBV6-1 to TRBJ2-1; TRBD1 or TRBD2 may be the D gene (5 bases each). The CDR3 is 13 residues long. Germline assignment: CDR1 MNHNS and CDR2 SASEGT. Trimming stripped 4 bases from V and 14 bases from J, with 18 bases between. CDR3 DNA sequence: TGTGCCAGCAGTGCCTCGGGACCAAATAAGAAGTTCTTC. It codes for CASSASGPNKKFF.

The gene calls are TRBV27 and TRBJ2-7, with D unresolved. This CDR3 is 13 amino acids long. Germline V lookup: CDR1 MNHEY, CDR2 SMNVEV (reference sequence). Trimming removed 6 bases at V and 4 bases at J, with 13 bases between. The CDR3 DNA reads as TGTGCCAGCAGGATTAGCTTAAGGTACGAGCAGTACTTC. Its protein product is CASRISLRYEQYF.

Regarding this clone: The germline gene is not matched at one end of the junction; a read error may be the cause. The CDR3 sequence is CASSVDNEQFF. Written as DNA, the CDR3 is TGTGCCAGCAGCGTAGACAATGAGCAGTTCTTC. The chain joins TRBV11-2 to TRBJ2-1; D unresolved. The CDR3 is made up of 11 amino acids. Germline loops: CDR1 SGHAT, CDR2 FQNNGV. The entire variable domain, with the rest obtained from reference TRBV11-2 and TRBJ2-1, is as follows: EAGVAQSPRYKIIEKRQSVAFWCNPISGHATLYWYQQILGQGPKLLIQFQNNGVVDDSQLPKDRFSAERLKGVDSTLKIQPAKLEDSAVYLCASSVDNEQFFGPGTRLTVL.